This passage covers 9 T cell receptor beta chains from one sample sequenced in a study of Ad26.COV2.S vaccination and SARS-CoV-2 variants. Treatment meaning: some 20 received Ad26.COV2.S at low or high dose, single or two shots; several received placebo; per-sample allocation not given. Material that was analyzed had been drawn on day 63 after the first vaccine or placebo injection. Clones were sequenced by immunoSEQ multiplex PCR, and TCRdb holds only the in-frame ones, with some missing. The sample holds over 200,000 clones, approximately 88% seen once. The source material was peripheral blood, sampled in a trial of Ad26.COV2.S vaccine versus placebo. Receptors were obtained from a person aged 18-65 years who received the Ad26.COV2.S COVID-19 vaccine or a placebo.

The V call is TRBV6-5, the J call TRBJ1-5; no firm D call. The V end lost 6 bases, the J end lost 7 bases, and 19 bases lay between the germline ends. This CDR3 spans 15 amino acids. CDR1 and CDR2 (germline): MNHEY, SVGAGI. The CDR3 loop is CASSVTGVSGQPQHF. The DNA of the CDR3 is TGTGCCAGCAGCGTAACCGGGGTGAGCGGACAGCCCCAGCATTTT.

V is TRBV4-1 and J is TRBJ1-2; a possible D gene is TRBD1 (5 bases). The CDR3 contains 15 residues. The germline V and J ends were trimmed by 0 bases and 7 bases, with 15 bases remaining between them. Germline CDR1 reads MGHRA; CDR2 reads YSYEKL. The CDR3 reads CASSQDRGGISGYTF. For the CDR3, the DNA is TGCGCCAGCAGCCAAGATCGGGGGGGAATATCTGGCTACACCTTC.

This chain uses TRBV7-6 with TRBJ2-5; 8 bases are shared with TRBD2. Germline V gene data show CDR1 as SGHVS and CDR2 as FNYEAQ. V trimming: 4 bases; J trimming: 5 bases; junction bases outside the gene matches: 0. The CDR3 has 12 residues. In DNA form, the CDR3 reads TGTGCCAGCAGCTCGGGGGGGGAGACCCAGTACTTC. Amino acid sequence: CASSSGGETQYF.

The chain has TRBV19 and TRBJ2-7; possible D gene TRBD1, 6 bases. The CDR3 is 15 residues long. Germline CDR1 reads LNHDA; CDR2 reads SQIVND (reference sequence). V was trimmed by 4 bases and J by 1 base, leaving 14 bases between them. The CDR3 DNA sequence: TGTGCCAGTAGTACCTCTACAGGGACATCCTACGAGCAGTACTTC. It codes for CASSTSTGTSYEQYF.

The rearrangement links TRBV28 to TRBJ1-5, with D possibly being TRBD1 (5 bases). V lost 2 bases and J 4 bases, leaving 18 bases between the germline ends. Per the germline V gene, CDR1 is MDHEN and CDR2 is SYDVKM. CDR3 length equals 17 residues. CDR3 amino acids: CASSLIWGQGLNQPQHF. CDR3 DNA: TGTGCCAGCAGTTTAATTTGGGGCCAGGGCCTAAATCAGCCCCAGCATTTT.

The chain recombines TRBV9 with TRBJ1-2; D is unresolved. Trimming removed 3 bases from V and 8 bases from J, with 23 bases in between. Germline V gene lookup returns CDR1 SGDLS and CDR2 YYNGEE. This CDR3 is built from 16 residues. CDR3 in DNA: TGTGCCAGCAGCGCCTCATCCGGGCCAGAGACATTCGGCTACACCTTC. Protein: CASSASSGPETFGYTF. Variable domain in full (rest from reference TRBV9 and TRBJ1-2): DSGVTQTPKHLITATGQRVTLRCSPRSGDLSVYWYQQSLDQGLQFLIQYYNGEERAKGNILERFSAQQFPDLHSELNLSSLELGDSALYFCASSASSGPETFGYTFGSGTRLTVV.

The chain uses TRBV5-4 and TRBJ1-2; D is ambiguous. Germline-derived CDR1 and CDR2 are SGHNT and YYREEE (reference sequence). This CDR3 region has 14 residues. With 4 bases removed from V and 4 bases from J, the gap between germline ends came to 14 bases. The CDR3 protein is CASSEATSSYGYTF. In nucleotides, the CDR3 is TGTGCCAGCAGCGAGGCTACGTCATCCTATGGCTACACCTTC. The entire variable domain, with the rest obtained from reference TRBV5-4 and TRBJ1-2, is as follows: ETGVTQSPTHLIKTRGQQVTLRCSSQSGHNTVSWYQQALGQGPQFIFQYYREEENGRGNFPPRFSGLQFPNYSSELNVNALELDDSALYLCASSEATSSYGYTFGSGTRLTVV.

The genes are TRBV15 and TRBJ2-7; no clear D gene. Per the germline V gene, CDR1 is LNHNV and CDR2 is YYDKDF (reference sequence). This CDR3 comprises 11 residues. The germline V and J ends were trimmed by 3 bases and 2 bases, with 2 bases remaining between them. CDR3: CATSSTYEQYF. The CDR3 region has the DNA TGTGCCACCAGCAGTACCTACGAGCAGTACTTC.

The V and J genes are TRBV27 and TRBJ2-7; D assignment may be TRBD1 or TRBD2 (5 bases each). Trimming pared 1 base from V and 5 bases from J, leaving 24 bases between. The CDR3 covers 18 residues. CDR1 and CDR2 from the germline V gene are MNHEY and SMNVEV (reference sequence). The CDR3 spells CASSLLGPKARGGHEQYF. The CDR3 DNA reads as TGTGCCAGCAGTTTATTGGGGCCCAAAGCGAGGGGTGGGCACGAGCAGTACTTC.